This T cell receptor (beta chain) is drawn from a study of blood T cell repertoires in COVID-19 (dated by TCRdb to about 2020). For the study in its entirety: Samples from collaborators originated in the United States, Italy and Spain and spanned both the acute and convalescent phases of COVID-19. The material from the prospective study consisted of cDNA or gDNA derived from T cells, B-cell-depleted T cells, or PBMCs. Subjects who had been exposed to COVID-19, were actively infected with it, or had recovered from it provided the deeply sampled blood TCRbeta repertoires that made up the dataset. The repertoires were made available in a free public database intended to serve as a resource for research on the immune response to SARS-CoV-2. Samples came from the ongoing ImmuneRACE study (first 160 participants) plus 1,254 subjects from 6 global collaborators. The sample metadata nearly always contained a de-identified subject ID, COVID-19 status, age in years and sex. Where available, HLA class I and class II types were obtained from metadata supplied by the sample provider rather than from assay-based typing. What the study reported, not specific to this receptor: How much clinical and demographic metadata was included differed by source and by participant, and the metadata was provided uncurated.

The immunoSEQ Assay, a bias-controlled multiplex PCR, was used to amplify TCRbeta CDR3 regions from genomic DNA. On the study's bioinformatics: Nucleated cell counts per sample were estimated from amplification of reference gene primers within the assay. Sequence reads were collapsed and filtered to measure the absolute abundance of every unique TCRbeta CDR3 rearrangement. For each sample, productive Simpson clonality was calculated as the square root of Simpson's diversity index across productive rearrangements. TCRdb retrieved this table from immuneACCESS and kept in-frame rearrangements only. Not all clones are present; in checked studies, unresolved V genes account for under half, and no reason is known for the remainder. V and J calls and clone size come straight from that table; D and trimming were deduced from the DNA. In all, the sample holds 200,000 to 250,000 clones, and over 75% of those were seen once. The ten largest clones represent 4% to 5.5% of the sample.

Only a few counts were recorded for this clone. Its target antigen remains unknown. The record has no base qualities; no much larger clone is one base away. The collaborating institutions used their own protocols to collect whole blood in K2EDTA tubes. Collaborator samples were shipped for TCRbeta analysis as frozen whole blood, isolated PBMCs, or DNA extracted from either sample type. CDR1 is given as MDHEN and CDR2 as SYDVKM, both from the germline V gene. V is reduced by 7 bases and J by 0 bases, leaving a spacing of 10 bases between them. Including cysteine and phenylalanine, the CDR3 has 14 amino acids. The only DNA kept is the CDR3, 42 bases in frame from the first base.

Sequenced material: peripheral blood. The chain employs TRBV28 and TRBJ2-1, with no D gene named confidently. The sequence was obtained from a human donor in a cohort sampled during active COVID-19. Here the CDR3 is given as CASIGEVSYNEQFF. The nucleotides are TGTGCCAGCATCGGTGAAGTCTCCTACAATGAGCAGTTCTTC.